The clone carrying this T cell receptor (beta chain) was seen a single time. From germline, CDR1 is SGHRS and CDR2 YFSETQ. The CDR3 length is 13 residues. V shed 0 bases and J shed 0 bases, with 3 bases lying between them. How the authors handled the data: From reference gene primer amplification, estimates of nucleated cell counts were derived. The method was immunoSEQ multiplex PCR; TCRdb's version includes in-frame clones alone and lacks a portion of them. V, J and clone size reflect that table, while D and trimming were determined from the DNA. Here the sample spans around 200,000 clones, 88% being singletons. The study assigned cohorts using participant-reported clinical history. Among Cohort 3 donors, those recovered had two negative PCRs, clearance, or symptom resolution. These data come from a study of blood T cell repertoires in COVID-19.

The genes are TRBV5-1 and TRBJ1-1; no clear D gene. The sequencing sample was made of PBMCs or T cells enriched from blood (not recorded which). The sequence came from a woman aged 25 to 39 who had recovered from COVID-19. The CDR3 nucleotides are TGCGCCAGCAGCTTGGCCGTGAACACTGAAGCTTTCTTT. Translation: CASSLAVNTEAFF.